The rows below give T cell receptor beta chains drawn from one sample of a study of breast tumors, draining lymph nodes, adjacent tissues. TCRdb reprocessed the multiplex PCR reads with MiXCR, giving one entry per CDR3 protein. The sample has about 180,000 distinct CDR3 sequences; about 30% are singletons. The material sequenced was axillary lymph node tissue. The source is a female donor with breast cancer. Some clones in this sample may be carry-over from other donors' samples. Both conserved end residues are part of each CDR3. Each record gives: V gene, clone size, J gene, D gene, CDR3 protein, CDR3 DNA. D genes are given only for firm matches. Clone size is given for some rows only: seen once, a few or many times, or a class if the clone is expanded.

V: TRBV15; size: many; J: TRBJ2-7; D: NA; CDR3: CATSRAGEQYF; DNA: TGTGCCACCAGCAGAGCAGGGGAGCAGTACTTC
V: TRBV19; size: few; J: TRBJ1-1; D: NA; CDR3: CASSVALNTEAFF; DNA: TGTGCCAGTAGTGTCGCCTTGAACACTGAAGCTTTCTTT
V: TRBV7-9; size: many; J: TRBJ2-2; D: NA; CDR3: CASSLSGSSYILSGELFF; DNA: TGTGCCAGCAGCTTATCCGGGTCTAGCTATATCTTATCCGGGGAGCTGTTTTTT
V: TRBV7-2; size: NA; J: TRBJ2-5; D: TRBD2; CDR3: CASSLAPASGYQETQYF; DNA: TGTGCCAGCAGCTTAGCTCCGGCTAGCGGGTACCAAGAGACCCAGTACTTC
V: TRBV29-1; size: NA; J: TRBJ1-6; D: NA; CDR3: CSLGSSYNSPLHF; DNA: TGCAGCTTAGGGAGCTCCTATAATTCACCCCTCCACTTT
V: TRBV18; size: few; J: TRBJ1-5; D: TRBD1; CDR3: CASSQTGTGLQPQHF; DNA: TGTGCCAGCTCTCAAACCGGGACAGGGCTTCAGCCCCAGCATTTT
V: TRBV7-8; size: NA; J: TRBJ2-5; D: TRBD2; CDR3: CASALAGGTGTQYF; DNA: TGTGCCAGCGCTTTAGCGGGGGGCACCGGGACCCAGTACTTC
V: TRBV20-1; size: NA; J: TRBJ1-1; D: NA; CDR3: CSANRGSTEAFF; DNA: TGCAGTGCTAATCGCGGGTCCACTGAAGCTTTCTTT
V: TRBV20-1; size: many; J: TRBJ2-7; D: NA; CDR3: CSAKDSLHYEQYF; DNA: TGCAGTGCTAAGGACAGTCTCCACTACGAGCAGTACTTC
V: TRBV6-5; size: many; J: TRBJ1-2; D: TRBD1; CDR3: CASRSQGADYGYTF; DNA: TGTGCCAGCAGATCCCAGGGGGCGGACTATGGCTACACCTTC
V: TRBV19; size: NA; J: TRBJ2-3; D: NA; CDR3: CASSAGGGGYYTDTQYF; DNA: TGTGCCAGTAGTGCCGGCGGAGGGGGGTACTACACAGATACGCAGTATTTT
V: TRBV30; size: many; J: TRBJ2-1; D: NA; CDR3: CAWSRGGGLNEQFF; DNA: TGTGCCTGGAGTAGGGGGGGAGGCCTCAATGAGCAGTTCTTC
V: TRBV7-6; size: many; J: TRBJ1-2; D: TRBD1; CDR3: CASSLGTGFIGYTF; DNA: TGTGCCAGCAGCTTGGGGACAGGGTTCATTGGCTACACCTTC
V: TRBV28; size: NA; J: TRBJ1-5; D: NA; CDR3: CASSFVGPSAQHF; DNA: TGTGCCAGCAGTTTTGTGGGACCCTCGGCCCAGCATTTT
V: TRBV6-6; size: many; J: TRBJ2-7; D: TRBD2; CDR3: CASDSAGATQGEQYF; DNA: TGTGCCAGCGATTCAGCGGGGGCCACCCAGGGGGAGCAGTACTTC
V: TRBV25-1; size: NA; J: TRBJ1-5; D: TRBD1; CDR3: CASSEIKSGQGNQPQHF; DNA: TGTGCCAGCAGTGAAATCAAATCAGGACAGGGCAATCAGCCCCAGCATTTT
V: TRBV19; size: NA; J: TRBJ2-5; D: NA; CDR3: CASSIDPGTKETQYF; DNA: TGTGCCAGTAGTATAGACCCCGGGACCAAAGAGACCCAGTACTTC
V: TRBV5-1; size: many; J: TRBJ1-2; D: NA; CDR3: CASSRGTVANYGYTF; DNA: TGCGCCAGCAGCAGGGGGACGGTGGCTAACTATGGCTACACCTTC
V: TRBV9; size: few; J: TRBJ2-6; D: NA; CDR3: CASSPSDWRSGATVLTF; DNA: TGTGCCAGCAGCCCCTCAGACTGGCGCTCTGGGGCCACCGTCCTGACTTTC
V: TRBV20-1; size: NA; J: TRBJ1-6; D: TRBD1; CDR3: CSMTGNSPLHF; DNA: TGCAGTATGACAGGGAACTCACCCCTCCACTTT
V: TRBV24-1; size: NA; J: TRBJ2-1; D: NA; CDR3: CATGVRGSSYNEQFF; DNA: TGTGCCACCGGAGTACGGGGCAGCTCCTACAATGAGCAGTTCTTC
V: TRBV20-1; size: few; J: TRBJ2-4; D: NA; CDR3: CSAPREGGAKNIQYF; DNA: TGCAGTGCCCCTAGGGAGGGGGGAGCCAAAAACATTCAGTACTTC
V: TRBV20-1; size: NA; J: TRBJ1-1; D: TRBD1; CDR3: CSAPDRGTEAFF; DNA: TGCAGTGCACCCGACAGGGGGACTGAAGCTTTCTTT
V: TRBV12-3/TRBV12-4; size: many; J: TRBJ1-3; D: NA; CDR3: CASSLGTSGNTIYF; DNA: TGTGCCAGCAGTTTAGGGACATCTGGAAACACCATATATTTT
V: TRBV25-1; size: many; J: TRBJ2-2; D: NA; CDR3: CASSGLAGSRGTGELFF; DNA: TGTGCCAGCAGTGGCCTGGCGGGAAGTAGGGGGACCGGGGAGCTGTTTTTT
V: TRBV6-5; size: NA; J: TRBJ2-5; D: TRBD2; CDR3: CASSPGGGLGRETQYF; DNA: TGTGCCAGCAGCCCTGGGGGGGGATTGGGTAGAGAGACCCAGTACTTC
V: TRBV29-1; size: many; J: TRBJ2-1; D: TRBD2; CDR3: CSVGGKYYNEQFF; DNA: TGCAGCGTCGGGGGGAAATATTACAATGAGCAGTTCTTC
V: TRBV2; size: many; J: TRBJ2-2; D: NA; CDR3: CASSVRGGMRPTGELFF; DNA: TGTGCCAGCAGTGTACGAGGCGGGATGAGACCCACCGGGGAGCTGTTTTTT
V: TRBV7-9; size: many; J: TRBJ2-7; D: TRBD2; CDR3: CASSSRLARNEQYF; DNA: TGTGCCAGCAGCTCCCGACTAGCAAGGAACGAGCAGTACTTC
V: TRBV20-1; size: many; J: TRBJ2-3; D: TRBD2; CDR3: CSATTSGSTDTQYF; DNA: TGCAGTGCTACGACTAGCGGGAGCACAGATACGCAGTATTTT
V: TRBV19; size: once; J: TRBJ1-1; D: TRBD1; CDR3: CASSPQQGVDTEAFF; DNA: TGTGCCAGTAGTCCCCAACAGGGGGTGGACACTGAAGCTTTCTTT
V: TRBV15; size: NA; J: TRBJ2-5; D: TRBD1; CDR3: CATSSSARTGGRETQYF; DNA: TGTGCCACCAGCAGCAGTGCTAGGACAGGGGGCCGAGAGACCCAGTACTTC
V: TRBV6-1; size: many; J: TRBJ1-6; D: NA; CDR3: CASSEEPNRNSPLHF; DNA: TGTGCCAGCAGTGAAGAACCTAACCGAAATTCACCCCTCCACTTT
V: TRBV19; size: many; J: TRBJ2-7; D: TRBD1; CDR3: CASSLTGGLYYEQYF; DNA: TGTGCCAGTAGCTTAACAGGGGGACTGTACTACGAGCAGTACTTC
V: TRBV6-5; size: many; J: TRBJ2-7; D: TRBD2; CDR3: CASSLLANSYEQYF; DNA: TGTGCCAGCAGTTTACTAGCGAACTCCTACGAGCAGTACTTC
V: TRBV6-1; size: few; J: TRBJ1-5; D: NA; CDR3: CASRELDRPGAPQHF; DNA: TGTGCCAGCAGGGAACTAGACAGGCCGGGAGCGCCCCAGCATTTT
V: TRBV12-3/TRBV12-4; size: many; J: TRBJ1-6; D: NA; CDR3: CASSFRPPGILPYSPLHF; DNA: TGTGCCAGCAGTTTCCGACCTCCGGGAATCCTTCCTTATTCACCCCTCCACTTT
V: TRBV20-1; size: many; J: TRBJ1-2; D: NA; CDR3: CSAREVGGRDYGYTF; DNA: TGCAGTGCTAGAGAAGTAGGAGGGAGAGACTATGGCTACACCTTC
V: TRBV3-1; size: NA; J: TRBJ1-3; D: NA; CDR3: CASSQGSGGNTIYF; DNA: TGTGCCAGCAGCCAAGGCAGTGGCGGAAACACCATATATTTT
V: TRBV6-5; size: many; J: TRBJ1-5; D: NA; CDR3: CASAGRYNQPQHF; DNA: TGTGCCAGCGCGGGCCGATACAATCAGCCCCAGCATTTT
V: TRBV4-2; size: NA; J: TRBJ2-2; D: NA; CDR3: CASSQEFGELFF; DNA: TGTGCCAGCAGCCAAGAGTTTGGGGAGCTGTTTTTT
V: TRBV4-2; size: many; J: TRBJ1-2; D: NA; CDR3: CASSLPARGYGYTF; DNA: TGTGCCAGCAGCCTCCCCGCCAGGGGCTATGGCTACACCTTC
V: TRBV20-1; size: many; J: TRBJ2-1; D: TRBD2; CDR3: CSARRPSGNNEQFF; DNA: TGCAGTGCTAGAAGGCCTAGCGGGAACAATGAGCAGTTCTTC
V: TRBV9; size: many; J: TRBJ2-1; D: NA; CDR3: CASSYTSEQFF; DNA: TGTGCCAGCAGCTACACTAGCGAGCAGTTCTTC
V: TRBV7-3; size: NA; J: TRBJ1-1; D: NA; CDR3: CASSLLGGDTEAFF; DNA: TGTGCCAGCAGCTTATTGGGGGGGGACACTGAAGCTTTCTTT
V: TRBV12-3/TRBV12-4; size: many; J: TRBJ2-7; D: NA; CDR3: CASSSVDKSYEQYF; DNA: TGTGCCAGCAGTTCTGTGGACAAGAGCTACGAGCAGTACTTC
V: TRBV15; size: NA; J: TRBJ2-3; D: TRBD2; CDR3: CATSNPSGTTSTDTQYF; DNA: TGTGCCACCAGCAACCCTAGCGGGACAACTAGCACAGATACGCAGTATTTT
V: TRBV27; size: NA; J: TRBJ2-7; D: TRBD2; CDR3: CASRVAGPSYEQYF; DNA: TGTGCCAGCAGGGTAGCGGGACCGTCTTACGAGCAGTACTTC
V: TRBV6-1; size: many; J: TRBJ1-6; D: NA; CDR3: CASWVPSSYNSPLHF; DNA: TGTGCCAGTTGGGTCCCAAGCTCCTATAATTCACCCCTCCACTTT
V: TRBV6-5; size: many; J: TRBJ2-2; D: NA; CDR3: CATLRFENTGELFF; DNA: TGTGCCACCCTAAGGTTTGAAAACACCGGGGAGCTGTTTTTT
V: TRBV27; size: NA; J: TRBJ2-3; D: NA; CDR3: CASSQRGTDTQYF; DNA: TGTGCCAGCAGCCAGAGAGGCACAGATACGCAGTATTTT
V: TRBV30; size: many; J: TRBJ1-5; D: TRBD1; CDR3: CAWRDPTGSGWPQHF; DNA: TGTGCCTGGAGGGATCCGACAGGGTCAGGGTGGCCCCAGCATTTT
V: TRBV12-3/TRBV12-4; size: many; J: TRBJ1-4; D: NA; CDR3: CASSKIFPGEKLFF; DNA: TGTGCCAGCAGCAAGATCTTTCCCGGGGAAAAACTGTTTTTT
V: TRBV6-6; size: NA; J: TRBJ2-7; D: TRBD1; CDR3: CASSHPGQGVSYEQYF; DNA: TGTGCCAGCAGTCACCCGGGACAGGGGGTATCCTACGAGCAGTACTTC